This T cell receptor (beta chain) is drawn from a study of blood T cell repertoires in COVID-19. Looking at the study overall: The United States, Italy and Spain provided the acute and convalescent COVID-19 samples. PBMCs, B-cell-depleted T cells, or T cells provided the cDNA or gDNA that made up the material.

CDR1 is PRHDT and CDR2 is FYEKMQ in the germline V gene (reference sequence). The CDR3 runs 18 residues. The J segment lost 0 bases and the V segment lost 5 bases, leaving 6 bases of the junction unmatched. As handled by the study authors: Cell counts per sample came from amplifying reference gene primers. Sequencing used immunoSEQ multiplex PCR; TCRdb keeps in-frame clones, though not all of them. That table gives V, J and clone size, and the DNA gave D and trimming. This table holds some 42,000 clones, roughly 88% found once. This chain joins TRBV13 and TRBJ2-6; TRBD2 aligns across 11 bases. The sequence derives from a human donor in a cohort sampled during active COVID-19. The material sequenced was peripheral blood. DNA for the CDR3: TGTGCCAGCAGCCCGACTAGCGGGGTCACCTCTGGGGCCAACGTCCTGACTTTC. It yields the protein CASSPTSGVTSGANVLTF.